Shown below are 14 T cell receptor beta chains from a single sample sequenced in a study of CD8+ T cells in alopecia areata. Investigators isolated RNA and reverse transcribed it into cDNA to act as the sequencing template. TCRdb's table, derived via immunoSEQ multiplex PCR, lists solely in-frame clones and lacks some. The table shows approximately 280,000 clones, with 58% occurring only once. Noted treatment: oral pan-JAK inhibitor, 5-10 mg twice daily. The source was CD4+ T cells sorted from blood, collected at week 24, from a patient treated with tofacitinib. These receptors all stem from a human donor with alopecia areata.

The chain links TRBV30 to TRBJ2-1; 8 bases map to TRBD2. Germline CDR1 is GTSNPN and CDR2 is SVGIG (reference sequence). The CDR3 runs to 13 residues. Losses at the gene ends were 5 bases for V and 5 bases for J; bases not matched to a gene: 5. The CDR3 DNA reads TGTGCCTGGGCGGGGGGAAGGAACAATGAGCAGTTCTTC. This gives the protein CAWAGGRNNEQFF.

The rearrangement links TRBV7-8 to TRBJ2-3; D may correspond to TRBD1 or TRBD2 (5 bases each). V lost 4 bases and J 5 bases, leaving 13 bases between the germline ends. The CDR3 is 14 amino acids. Germline V gene data show CDR1 as SGHVS and CDR2 as FQNEAQ. The CDR3 DNA is TGTGCCAGCAGCTCCTGGGACCGCCGAGATACGCAGTATTTT. This gives the protein CASSSWDRRDTQYF.

There are a few counts of this clone. The rearrangement links TRBV28 to TRBJ1-4, with D unresolved. Trimming took off 6 bases at V and 8 bases at J, with 7 bases between the two ends. CDR3 length: 11 residues. The germline V gene has CDR1 MDHEN and CDR2 SYDVKM. The CDR3 nucleotides are TGTGCCAGCAGGATTCTAGAAAAACTGTTTTTT. Translated, it gives CASRILEKLFF.

This clone was counted only a few times. V is TRBV30 and J is TRBJ1-5; no clear D. The CDR3 sequence is 13 residues long. Trimming stripped 1 base from V and 7 bases from J, with 11 bases between. CDR1 is GTSNPN and CDR2 is SVGIG in the germline V gene (reference sequence). The CDR3 nucleotides are TGTGCCTGGAGTGCCCAGAGAGGGCAGCCCCAGCATTTT. It encodes CAWSAQRGQPQHF. The complete variable domain, with remaining parts taken from reference TRBV30 and TRBJ1-5, reads SQTIHQWPATLVQPVGSPLSLECTVEGTSNPNLYWYRQAAGRGLQLLFYSVGIGQISSEVPQNLSASRPQDRQFILSSKKLLLSDSGFYLCAWSAQRGQPQHFGDGTRLSIL.

The rearrangement uses TRBV19 and TRBJ1-1; 8 bases match TRBD1. V trimming: 5 bases; J trimming: 0 bases; junction bases outside the gene matches: 8. The CDR3 is 16 residues long. Germline V gives CDR1 LNHDA, CDR2 SQIVND (reference sequence). The CDR3 DNA follows: TGTGCCAGTAGTGGACTGACGGGACAGGTGAACACTGAAGCTTTCTTT. Protein: CASSGLTGQVNTEAFF.

The gene calls are TRBV29-1 and TRBJ2-1; a weak D match, TRBD2 (5 bases). This CDR3 region has 13 residues. The germline V gene encodes CDR1 SQVTM and CDR2 ANQGSEA. Trimming stripped 7 bases from V and 7 bases from J, with 17 bases between. The CDR3 protein is CSAEGRATNEQFF. For the CDR3, the DNA is TGCAGCGCCGAGGGTAGGGCCACAAATGAGCAGTTCTTC.

V gene TRBV29-1 combines with J gene TRBJ2-5; 7 bases match TRBD2. The CDR3 spans 12 residues. V lost 5 bases to trimming and J lost 3 bases; unmatched junction nucleotides: 3. Germline V gene data show CDR1 as SQVTM and CDR2 as ANQGSEA. The CDR3 coding sequence is TGCAGCGTTAATACTAGCGAAGAGACCCAGTACTTC. It codes for CSVNTSEETQYF. Together with reference TRBV29-1 and TRBJ2-5, the CDR3 gives the full variable domain: SAVISQKPSRDICQRGTSLTIQCQVDSQVTMMFWYRQQPGQSLTLIATANQGSEATYESGFVIDKFPISRPNLTFSTLTVSNMSPEDSSIYLCSVNTSEETQYFGPGTRLLVL.

This clone was detected only once. The chain carries TRBV10-3 and TRBJ2-7; 7 nucleotides align to TRBD2. Germline V gene data show CDR1 as ENHRY and CDR2 as SYGVKD. The ends lost 10 bases at V and 7 bases at J; junction bases unmatched: 13. The CDR3 length is 13 residues. The CDR3 sequence: CANSGGLLYEQYF. The CDR3 DNA sequence: TGTGCCAACTCCGGGGGACTATTATATGAGCAGTACTTC.

This clone was seen many times. V usage is TRBV9 and J usage is TRBJ1-3; D not certain. V lost 0 bases, J lost 5 bases, and 3 bases lay in between. The CDR3 is 12 residues long. CDR1 and CDR2 (germline): SGDLS, YYNGEE. CDR3 DNA: TGTGCCAGCAGCGTAGATCGAAACACCATATATTTT. This sequence encodes CASSVDRNTIYF.

The rearrangement links TRBV6-5 to TRBJ2-7; D is uncertain. This CDR3 is 15 amino acids long. With 8 bases removed from V and 6 bases from J, the gap between germline ends came to 23 bases. Germline CDR1 reads MNHEY; CDR2 reads SVGAGI. The CDR3 DNA reads as TGTGCCAGCGGGCTGGAAGGTGGCCATCGGGCCGAGCAGTACTTC. It codes for CASGLEGGHRAEQYF.

This clone was seen only a few times. V is TRBV30 and J is TRBJ1-1; D uncertain. The CDR3 has 13 amino acids. Trimming stripped 3 bases from V and 2 bases from J, with 10 bases between. Germline V gene sequence: CDR1 GTSNPN, CDR2 SVGIG (reference sequence). This chain's CDR3 is CAWRLAGNTEAFF. The DNA for the CDR3 is TGTGCCTGGAGATTGGCAGGAAACACTGAAGCTTTCTTT.

This clone showed up just a few times. This sequence joins TRBV7-9 and TRBJ1-5, with TRBD1 as a possible D gene (6 bases). The V and J ends lost 5 bases and 3 bases respectively, with 11 bases between them. In germline, CDR1 is SEHNR, CDR2 FQNEAQ (reference sequence). The CDR3 extends over 14 amino acids. The chain's CDR3 is CASSLTGYNQPQHF. The CDR3 DNA reads TGTGCCAGCAGCCTTACAGGGTACAATCAGCCCCAGCATTTT.

The gene calls are TRBV9 and TRBJ1-2; 8 bases align to TRBD1. Losses at the gene ends were 0 bases for V and 4 bases for J; bases not matched to a gene: 2. The CDR3 totals 14 residues. Germline V gene sequence: CDR1 SGDLS, CDR2 YYNGEE. The CDR3 loop is CASSVGDRSYGYTF. The CDR3, as DNA: TGTGCCAGCAGCGTAGGGGACAGGTCCTATGGCTACACCTTC.

The J gene is TRBJ1-1, the V gene TRBV7-2, with D uncertain. CDR1 is SGHTA, CDR2 FQGNSA, per germline. The CDR3 runs to 13 residues. Trimming removed 4 bases from V and 5 bases from J, with 11 bases in between. CDR3 DNA sequence: TGTGCCAGCAGCTCGTTTCAGGAAACTGAAGCTTTCTTT. Translating gives CASSSFQETEAFF.